Following are 24 T cell receptor beta chains from one sample sequenced in a study of T cell clones after liver transplantation. This table comes from immunoSEQ multiplex PCR, and its TCRdb copy is limited to in-frame clones, with some not included. The sample has about 51,000 clones, roughly 90% seen once. Source: CD8+ T cells from blood, taken 12 months after liver transplant. The origin of the receptors is a human patient who received a liver transplant. The T cells may come from the graft donor.

V is TRBV28 and J is TRBJ2-2; D not resolved. CDR3 length: 12 residues. V lost 4 bases and J lost 8, with 8 bases in between. Germline V gives CDR1 MDHEN, CDR2 SYDVKM. DNA of the CDR3: TGTGCCAGCAGTTCCACTGGTGGGGAGCTGTTTTTT. This encodes CASSSTGGELFF.

The chain is built from TRBV5-8 and TRBJ2-7; 10 bases agree with TRBD1. Germline V gene lookup returns CDR1 SGHTS and CDR2 YDEGEE. V shed 9 bases, J shed 4 bases, and the junction held 7 bases outside the gene matches. The length of the CDR3 is 13 residues. CDR3 sequence: CANERDRGYEQYF. CDR3 coding DNA: TGTGCCAACGAGAGGGACAGGGGTTACGAGCAGTACTTC.

The rearrangement joins TRBV9 to TRBJ2-1; 8 bases align to TRBD2. Germline-derived CDR1 and CDR2 are SGDLS and YYNGEE. With 0 bases clipped from V and 4 bases from J, the junction kept 9 bases outside the gene matches. This CDR3 region has 17 residues. For the CDR3, the DNA is TGTGCCAGCAGCGTAGGGGGCGGGAGGCCCCAATACAATGAGCAGTTCTTC. Translating it yields CASSVGGGRPQYNEQFF.

The chain carries TRBV11-2 and TRBJ2-1, with 8 bases that match TRBD2. Germline values: CDR1 SGHAT, CDR2 FQNNGV. V gave up 2 bases and J gave up 7 bases; unmatched junction bases: 10. The CDR3 totals 16 residues. The CDR3 nucleotides read TGTGCCAGCAGCTTATCACCGGGACTAGTCTCTAATGAGCAGTTCTTC. It codes for CASSLSPGLVSNEQFF.

The chain employs TRBV29-1 and TRBJ2-5; 7 bases match TRBD1. V shed 6 bases and J 5 bases; nucleotides not matched to a gene: 6. Germline CDR1 is SQVTM and CDR2 is ANQGSEA. The CDR3 is 12 residues long. CDR3 in amino acids: CSVITGDETQYF. The DNA for the CDR3 is TGCAGCGTCATTACAGGGGATGAGACCCAGTACTTC.

This chain links TRBV18 with TRBJ1-3, with a weak D call TRBD1 (6 bases). In germline, CDR1 is KGHSH, CDR2 LQKENI. Trimming cost V 0 bases and J 2 bases, with 14 bases left between them. The CDR3 totals 17 residues. CDR3: CASSPPQGGFAGNTIYF. CDR3 nucleotide sequence: TGTGCCAGCTCACCACCTCAAGGGGGGTTCGCTGGAAACACCATATATTTT.

The chain recombines TRBV7-9 with TRBJ2-3; 9 bases are a match to TRBD2. V lost 3 bases and J lost 4; bases outside the gene matches: 5. CDR1 and CDR2 (germline): SEHNR, FQNEAQ (reference sequence). The CDR3 consists of 15 residues. CDR3 loop: CASSFSGSGADTQYF. DNA for the CDR3: TGTGCCAGCAGCTTTAGCGGGAGTGGAGCAGATACGCAGTATTTT.

This chain connects TRBV6-6 to TRBJ1-1, with D perhaps matching TRBD1 (5 bases). The V end lost 6 bases, the J end lost 7 bases, and 15 bases lay between the germline ends. The germline V gene encodes CDR1 MNHNY and CDR2 SVGAGI (reference sequence). CDR3 length equals 13 residues. CDR3 protein: CASSPTGGHEAFF. CDR3 nucleotide sequence: TGTGCCAGCAGCCCTACAGGAGGCCATGAAGCTTTCTTT.

With regard to this clone: Germline is not matched at one junction end, which may reflect a read error. The chain combines TRBV27 with TRBJ2-7; D not certain. Germline CDR1 is MNHEY and CDR2 is SMNVEV (reference sequence). The CDR3 loop spans 15 amino acids. The CDR3 is CASSFSPGPAYEQYF. CDR3 DNA: TGTGCCAGCAGTTTTTCCCCGGGCCCCGCCTATGAGCAGTACTTC.

V gene TRBV13 combines with J gene TRBJ2-1; 11 bases are shared with TRBD2. CDR1 and CDR2 from the germline V gene are PRHDT and FYEKMQ (reference sequence). CDR3 size: 14 residues. The J segment lost 8 bases and the V segment lost 0 bases, leaving 0 bases of the junction unmatched. The CDR3 sequence is CASSLGLAGDEQFF. DNA of the CDR3: TGTGCCAGCAGCTTAGGACTAGCGGGGGATGAGCAGTTCTTC.

This chain connects TRBV11-3 to TRBJ2-7, with 7 bases lining up with TRBD2. The CDR3 runs to 13 residues. Trimming at V came to 6 bases and at J to 3 bases, leaving 5 bases not matched to a gene. Germline loops: CDR1 SGHNT, CDR2 YENEEA. The CDR3 sequence: CASSWRELYEQYF. The CDR3 DNA sequence: TGTGCCAGCAGTTGGCGGGAGCTCTACGAGCAGTACTTC.

In its sample, this clone was seen once. The chain employs TRBV30 and TRBJ1-1; D remains ambiguous. The germline V and J ends were trimmed by 4 bases and 1 base, with 7 bases remaining between them. This CDR3 is 12 amino acids long. Germline CDR1 and CDR2: GTSNPN and SVGIG (reference sequence). CDR3 sequence reads: CAWIAGNTEAFF. CDR3 sequence (DNA): TGTGCCTGGATAGCAGGGAACACTGAAGCTTTCTTT.

The CDR3 region is CASSPPGSYNEQFF. CDR3 bases: TGTGCCAGCAGCCCACCAGGCTCCTACAATGAGCAGTTCTTC. The V and J genes are TRBV11-2 and TRBJ2-1; D unclear. The CDR3 has 14 amino acids. Germline V gives CDR1 SGHAT, CDR2 FQNNGV. V was clipped by 5 bases and J by 0 bases, with 8 bases between them.

J is TRBJ2-6 and V is TRBV7-7, with 9 bases that match TRBD1. CDR1 SSHAT and CDR2 FNYEAQ come from the germline V gene (reference sequence). V lost 5 bases to trimming and J lost 4 bases; unmatched junction nucleotides: 12. The CDR3 totals 18 residues. This CDR3 is CASSPTSGQGAGANVLTF. CDR3 coding DNA: TGTGCCAGCAGCCCAACCTCGGGACAGGGAGCCGGGGCCAACGTCCTGACTTTC.

The V call is TRBV9, the J call TRBJ2-7; the match to TRBD2 covers 11 bases. The CDR3 sequence is 15 residues long. Germline assignment: CDR1 SGDLS and CDR2 YYNGEE. The trim removed 2 bases at V and 3 bases at J, leaving 4 bases unmatched. The CDR3 protein is CASSVGTSGNYEQYF. The CDR3 DNA follows: TGTGCCAGCAGCGTGGGGACTAGCGGCAACTACGAGCAGTACTTC.

The genes are TRBV15 and TRBJ2-4; D remains ambiguous. Trimming removed 1 base at V and 0 bases at J, with 13 bases between. The CDR3 consists of 17 residues. CDR1 is LNHNV, CDR2 YYDKDF, per germline (reference sequence). The CDR3 region is CATSRGVGKLAKNIQYF. The CDR3, as DNA: TGTGCCACCAGCAGAGGGGTGGGAAAGTTAGCCAAAAACATTCAGTACTTC.

As to this clone: The same CDR3 can be traced to other DNA sequences in this sample. J is TRBJ2-7 and V is TRBV27; TRBD2 is a possible D gene (6 bases). The CDR3 totals 14 residues. Trimming shortened V by 5 bases and J by 0 bases, and 11 bases separated the two germline ends. Per the germline V gene, CDR1 is MNHEY and CDR2 is SMNVEV (reference sequence). This CDR3 reads CASSVSGSSYEQYF. DNA of the CDR3: TGTGCCAGCAGTGTTAGCGGAAGCTCCTACGAGCAGTACTTC.

The chain joins TRBV9 to TRBJ2-5; 16 bases match TRBD2. The trim removed 0 bases at V and 5 bases at J, leaving 1 base unmatched. Per germline, CDR1 SGDLS and CDR2 YYNGEE. The CDR3 has 16 amino acids. Here the CDR3 reads CASSVGGLAGGETQYF. CDR3 coding DNA: TGTGCCAGCAGCGTAGGGGGACTAGCGGGAGGGGAGACCCAGTACTTC.

J is TRBJ2-5 and V is TRBV12-2. TRBV12-2 is a listed pseudogene. The CDR3 runs 14 residues. The CDR3 nucleotides are TGTGCAAGTCGCTCAGCGGGGGTTCAAGAGACCCAGTACTTC. Its translation is CASRSAGVQETQYF.

This clone ranks as medium-sized. This sequence joins TRBV7-9 and TRBJ1-2; tentative D call: TRBD1 (6 bases). The germline V gene encodes CDR1 SEHNR and CDR2 FQNEAQ (reference sequence). The CDR3 spans 15 residues. The V end lost 7 bases, the J end lost 3 bases, and 18 bases lay between the germline ends. The CDR3: CASTVEGGHYYGYTF. CDR3 bases: TGTGCCAGCACCGTCGAGGGGGGCCACTACTATGGCTACACCTTC.

V and J are TRBV7-9 and TRBJ2-5, with TRBD2 identical over 8 bases. J lost 10 bases, V lost 2 bases, and 6 bases had no gene match. CDR1 is SEHNR and CDR2 is FQNEAQ in the germline V gene (reference sequence). This CDR3 comprises 13 residues. The CDR3: CASSLKLAEGQYF. DNA for the CDR3: TGTGCCAGCAGCTTAAAACTAGCGGAGGGCCAGTACTTC.

The chain joins TRBV4-3 to TRBJ2-5; D is possibly TRBD2 (5 bases). The CDR3 covers 16 residues. Germline values: CDR1 LGHNA, CDR2 YSLEER. V dropped 1 base and J dropped 1 base, with 13 bases sitting between them. The CDR3 spells CASSQGGYAGQETQYF. CDR3 sequence (DNA): TGCGCCAGCAGCCAAGGAGGGTACGCAGGCCAAGAGACCCAGTACTTC.

This clone was seen just once. J is TRBJ2-1 and V is TRBV25-1; D not certain. Trimming removed 4 bases at V and 6 bases at J, with 10 bases between. Germline CDR1 and CDR2: MGHDK and SYGVNS. The CDR3 runs to 13 residues. This chain's CDR3 is CASSGLQPNEQFF. The DNA for the CDR3 is TGTGCCAGCAGTGGTCTACAGCCCAATGAGCAGTTCTTC. Variable domain in full (rest from reference TRBV25-1 and TRBJ2-1): EADIYQTPRYLVIGTGKKITLECSQTMGHDKMYWYQQDPGMELHLIHYSYGVNSTEKGDLSSESTVSRIRTEHFPLTLESARPSHTSQYLCASSGLQPNEQFFGPGTRLTVL.

The rearrangement uses TRBV27 and TRBJ2-7; D might be TRBD1 (6 bases). V lost 2 bases to trimming and J lost 6 bases, with 14 bases between them. This CDR3 has 14 residues. Germline CDR1 and CDR2: MNHEY and SMNVEV (reference sequence). The CDR3 sequence is CASSLMGRGSEQYF. The CDR3 nucleotides read TGTGCCAGCAGTTTAATGGGCAGGGGATCCGAGCAGTACTTC.